The rows below give T cell receptor beta chains drawn from one sample of a study of chemoradiotherapy in HPV16-positive cancers. Libraries were prepared by immunoSEQ multiplex PCR; TCRdb keeps only in-frame clonotypes and omits some of them. The sample includes roughly 32,000 clones, nearly 90% of them seen just once. Sequencing was performed on blood, taken from a patient who underwent chemoradiotherapy. The receptor set was obtained from a human donor with HPV-associated anogenital cancer. CDR3s include the opening cysteine and the closing phenylalanine or tryptophan. The D gene is left open where the match is weak. The size field is filled for only some rows; it gives once, few, many or a size class.

d_call,clone_size,j_call,v_call,cdr3_aa,cdr3_nt
.,.,TRBJ1-6,TRBV9,CASSALQGNSPLHF,TGTGCCAGCAGCGCGCTACAGGGAAATTCACCCCTCCACTTT
.,.,TRBJ1-1,TRBV30,CAWSPMSQSEAFF,TGTGCCTGGAGTCCAATGTCACAGAGTGAAGCTTTCTTT
TRBD1,.,TRBJ2-7,TRBV7-9,CASSSGQGHEQYF,TGTGCCAGCAGCTCGGGACAGGGCCACGAGCAGTACTTC
.,.,TRBJ1-6,TRBV5-5,CASSLEQGTVLYSPLHF,TGTGCCAGCAGCTTGGAACAGGGAACCGTCCTCTATTCACCCCTCCACTTT
.,.,TRBJ1-1,TRBV11-3,CASSPTWGTEAFF,TGTGCCAGCAGCCCAACGTGGGGCACTGAAGCTTTCTTT
.,few,TRBJ1-2,TRBV6-5,CASSYSAGGGYTF,TGTGCCAGCAGTTACTCGGCGGGGGGCGGCTACACCTTC
.,.,TRBJ2-1,TRBV2,CASTLTEDEQFF,TGTGCCAGCACCCTGACTGAAGATGAGCAGTTCTTC
TRBD1,.,TRBJ2-1,TRBV6-1,CASRGQGSPYNEQFF,TGTGCCAGCAGAGGACAGGGGTCCCCCTACAATGAGCAGTTCTTC
TRBD2,.,TRBJ2-2,TRBV27,CASSLSAGGYANTGELFF,TGTGCCAGCAGTTTATCGGCGGGGGGCTACGCGAACACCGGGGAGCTGTTTTTT
.,.,TRBJ2-3,TRBV7-3,CASSPRRGGKATDTQYF,TGTGCCAGCAGCCCCCGCCGGGGCGGGAAGGCAACAGATACGCAGTATTTT
.,.,TRBJ1-5,TRBV19,CASRVGSQPQHF,TGTGCCAGTCGGGTGGGGAGTCAGCCCCAGCATTTT
.,.,TRBJ2-7,TRBV30,CAWSALSYEQYF,TGTGCCTGGAGTGCACTGTCCTACGAGCAGTACTTC
.,.,TRBJ1-2,TRBV14,CASSTDSRVSYTF,TGTGCCAGCAGCACCGACAGCCGAGTTAGCTACACCTTC
TRBD1,few,TRBJ1-4,TRBV7-9,CASSPTGGGNEKLFF,TGTGCCAGCAGCCCGACAGGGGGAGGGAATGAAAAACTGTTTTTT
.,.,TRBJ2-1,TRBV6-5,CASSYPTTSSYNEQFF,TGTGCCAGCAGTTACCCTACTACGAGCTCCTACAATGAGCAGTTCTTC
.,.,TRBJ1-1,TRBV30,CAWSALQRMDTEAFF,TGTGCCTGGAGTGCTCTCCAGAGAATGGACACTGAAGCTTTCTTT
.,.,TRBJ2-7,TRBV6-5,CASSRQEKYEQYF,TGTGCCAGCAGTCGCCAGGAGAAATACGAGCAGTACTTC
.,few,TRBJ1-4,TRBV13,CASSRQPIEKLFF,TGTGCCAGCAGCCGACAGCCGATTGAAAAACTGTTTTTT
.,.,TRBJ1-1,TRBV30,CAWSRWENTEAFF,TGTGCCTGGAGTCGATGGGAGAACACTGAAGCTTTCTTT
TRBD2,.,TRBJ2-1,TRBV5-5,CASSLVTGGPNNEQFF,TGTGCCAGCAGCTTGGTTACGGGAGGACCTAACAATGAGCAGTTCTTC
.,.,TRBJ1-2,TRBV30,CAWSTDSFTSYTF,TGTGCCTGGAGTACGGACAGTTTCACGAGCTACACCTTC
TRBD2,.,TRBJ2-7,TRBV9,CASSPWGGGEQYF,TGTGCCAGCAGCCCTTGGGGGGGTGGCGAGCAGTACTTC
TRBD2,once,TRBJ2-4,TRBV19,CASSTPNNGLTSVSF,TGTGCCAGTAGTACACCTAACAACGGTTTGACTAGCGTCTCCTTC
.,.,TRBJ2-3,TRBV7-3,CASSPEGSGTDTQYF,TGTGCCAGCAGCCCGGAGGGGTCGGGCACAGATACGCAGTATTTT
TRBD1,.,TRBJ1-4,TRBV5-1,CASSKTGEANEKLFF,TGCGCCAGCAGTAAAACAGGGGAAGCTAATGAAAAACTGTTTTTT
TRBD1,.,TRBJ2-1,TRBV5-5,CASSQDRIEYNEQFF,TGTGCCAGCAGCCAGGACAGGATCGAGTACAATGAGCAGTTCTTC
TRBD1,.,TRBJ2-1,TRBV7-3,CASSLQGAFDNEQFF,TGTGCCAGCAGCTTGCAGGGGGCGTTTGACAATGAGCAGTTCTTC